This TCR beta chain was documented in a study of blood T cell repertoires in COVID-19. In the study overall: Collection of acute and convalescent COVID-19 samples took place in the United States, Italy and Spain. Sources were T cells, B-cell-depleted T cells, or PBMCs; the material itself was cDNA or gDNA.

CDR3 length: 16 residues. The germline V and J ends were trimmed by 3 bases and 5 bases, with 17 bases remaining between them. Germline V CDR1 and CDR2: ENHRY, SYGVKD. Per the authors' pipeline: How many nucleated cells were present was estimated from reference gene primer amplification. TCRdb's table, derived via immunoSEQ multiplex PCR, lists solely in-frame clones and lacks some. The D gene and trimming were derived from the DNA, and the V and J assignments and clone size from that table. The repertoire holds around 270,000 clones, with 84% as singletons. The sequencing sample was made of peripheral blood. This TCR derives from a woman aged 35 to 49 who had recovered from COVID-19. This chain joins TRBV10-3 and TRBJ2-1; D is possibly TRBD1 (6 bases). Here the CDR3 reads CAISERAGAGNNEQFF. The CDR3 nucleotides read TGTGCCATCAGTGAAAGGGCAGGGGCCGGGAACAATGAGCAGTTCTTC.